This T cell receptor beta chain was sequenced during a study of blood T cell repertoires in COVID-19 (TCRdb year 2020). At the level of the whole study: Samples from collaborators originated in the United States, Italy and Spain and spanned both the acute and convalescent phases of COVID-19. The prospective study material was composed of cDNA or gDNA derived from T cells, B-cell-depleted T cells, or PBMCs. The dataset comprised deeply sampled blood TCRbeta repertoires from subjects exposed to, actively infected with, or recovered from COVID-19. The repertoires were released in a freely available public database intended as a resource for research on the immune response to SARS-CoV-2. The samples were drawn from the first 160 participants of the ongoing ImmuneRACE study and from 1,200 or so subjects provided by 6 global collaborators. The sample metadata nearly always contained a de-identified subject ID, COVID-19 status, age in years and sex. Where HLA class I and class II types were available, the types were taken from metadata supplied by the sample provider, not from assay-based typing.

Study-wide findings and limitations: The quantity of clinical and demographic metadata differed by source and by participant and was supplied without curation.

TCRbeta CDR3 regions were amplified from genomic DNA by means of the immunoSEQ Assay, a bias-controlled multiplex PCR. On the authors' methods: The number of nucleated cells in each sample was estimated from the amplification of reference gene primers within the assay. To quantify the absolute abundance of each unique TCRbeta CDR3 rearrangement, sequence reads were collapsed and filtered. Productive Simpson clonality was computed per sample as the square root of Simpson's diversity index over productive rearrangements. This is the immuneACCESS table as TCRdb keeps it, with only in-frame sequences that have V and J called. A part of the clones is gone; compared with another copy, unresolved V genes explain less than half, and the rest is unexplained. Clone size and the V and J calls come from that table; the DNA yielded D and trimming. The sample table holds 150,000 to 200,000 clones, of which 80% to 90% were seen once. The biggest ten clones account for around 15% of the sample.

V lost 0 bases and J lost 2 bases; the stretch between them is 7 bases long. Reading from cysteine to phenylalanine, the CDR3 counts 14 amino acids. The sequence is cut down to CDR3 DNA, 42 bases in frame from base 1. The CDR1 and CDR2 encoded by the germline V gene are WSHSY and SAAADI. This clone was seen only a few times. Its antigen is not yet known. Per-base quality was not reported, and no clone a single base away is much larger than it. In Seattle, one collaborating source enrolled patients while the infection was active and tracked those patients longitudinally over the course of disease. The collaborating institutions used their own protocols to collect whole blood in K2EDTA tubes. Collaborator samples were shipped for TCRbeta analysis as frozen whole blood, isolated PBMCs, or DNA extracted from either sample type.

The sequenced sample was peripheral blood. This chain is built from TRBV10-2 and TRBJ1-2; the D gene is perhaps TRBD1, from 5 matching bases. The TCR comes from a woman in her 70s with COVID-19, enrolled during active disease. The CDR3 region has the sequence CASSESWGNYGYTF. The nucleotide sequence is given as TGCGCCAGCAGTGAGTCGTGGGGCAACTATGGCTACACCTTC.